Listed below are T cell receptor beta chains from one sample, sequenced in a study of T-cell reconstitution after alpha-beta-depleted transplantation in children. TCRdb reanalysed the PCR reads using MiXCR and keeps one entry per CDR3 protein. The repertoire holds 250,000 to 300,000 distinct CDR3 sequences, with approximately 9.8% as singletons. The input for sequencing was PBMCs from the stem cell graft donor, taken from the stem cell graft. The receptors come from a human donor who donated a stem cell graft to a child with SCID. Each CDR3 is given with its conserved first and last residue. The D gene is left open where the match is weak. Rows give clone size only sometimes, using once, few, many, or a class for an expanded clone.

j_gene | d_gene | abundance | len | v_gene | CDR3aa | CDR3nt
TRBJ1-4 | - | few | 13 | TRBV12-3/TRBV12-4 | CASREDGNEKLFF | TGTGCCAGCAGAGAGGACGGGAATGAAAAACTGTTTTTT
TRBJ2-2 | TRBD1 | many | 13 | TRBV20-1 | CSASTGNAGELFF | TGCAGTGCCTCGACAGGGAATGCCGGGGAGCTGTTTTTT
TRBJ2-2 | TRBD2 | - | 15 | TRBV2 | CASSEVRGETGELFF | TGTGCCAGCAGTGAAGTACGGGGGGAAACCGGGGAGCTGTTTTTT
TRBJ1-5 | TRBD1 | - | 17 | TRBV5-1 | CASSLEGQGVPNQPQHF | TGCGCCAGCAGCTTGGAGGGGCAGGGGGTGCCCAATCAGCCCCAGCATTTT
TRBJ1-2 | TRBD1 | few | 12 | TRBV12-3/TRBV12-4 | CASTGTDYGYTF | TGTGCCAGCACCGGGACAGACTATGGCTACACCTTC
TRBJ2-3 | - | - | 15 | TRBV5-1 | CASSSGGASTDTQYF | TGCGCCAGCAGCTCCGGGGGAGCAAGCACAGATACGCAGTATTTT
TRBJ2-3 | TRBD2 | few | 14 | TRBV25-1 | CASRGGIVTDTQYF | TGTGCCAGCAGGGGAGGGATTGTCACAGATACGCAGTATTTT
TRBJ2-1 | TRBD2 | few | 16 | TRBV19 | CASSIRGAGGYNEQFF | TGTGCCAGTAGTATTAGAGGAGCGGGGGGATACAATGAGCAGTTCTTC
TRBJ2-1 | TRBD2 | - | 15 | TRBV19 | CASRDRGGPHNEQFF | TGTGCCAGTAGGGACCGGGGGGGCCCTCACAATGAGCAGTTCTTC
TRBJ2-7 | - | few | 16 | TRBV3-1 | CASSQEITGFTYEQYF | TGTGCCAGCAGCCAGGAAATCACAGGGTTCACCTACGAGCAGTACTTC
TRBJ1-2 | - | few | 17 | TRBV21-1 | CASSKVCTRGGCYGYTF | TGTGCCAGCAGCAAAGTTTGTACTAGGGGGGGTTGCTATGGCTACACCTTC
TRBJ1-4 | - | few | 15 | TRBV11-2 | CASSLTGSANEKLFF | TGTGCCAGCAGCTTAACAGGGTCCGCTAATGAAAAACTGTTTTTT
TRBJ2-7 | - | - | 15 | TRBV7-9 | CASSLPSWSEGEQYF | TGTGCCAGCAGCTTACCCTCGTGGTCCGAGGGCGAGCAGTACTTC
TRBJ2-7 | - | many | 14 | TRBV7-2 | CASSEGGILYEQYF | TGTGCCAGCAGCGAAGGGGGGATACTCTACGAGCAGTACTTC
TRBJ1-2 | TRBD1 | few | 14 | TRBV20-1 | CSAIYRGINYGYTF | TGCAGTGCTATCTACAGGGGAATTAACTATGGCTACACCTTC
TRBJ1-5 | - | many | 14 | TRBV27 | CASSDPGINQPQHF | TGTGCCAGCAGCGATCCAGGGATCAATCAGCCCCAGCATTTT
TRBJ2-2 | - | few | 17 | TRBV2 | CASSARGLQGVSGELFF | TGTGCCAGCAGCGCTCGGGGGCTCCAGGGGGTGTCGGGGGAGCTGTTTTTT
TRBJ2-7 | - | - | 16 | TRBV29-1 | CSVPWRAGPCSNEQYF | TGCAGCGTGCCTTGGAGGGCGGGTCCCTGTAGTAACGAGCAGTACTTC
TRBJ2-1 | TRBD2 | few | 16 | TRBV18 | CASSPRKAGDYNEQFF | TGTGCCAGCTCACCACGGAAAGCGGGGGATTACAATGAGCAGTTCTTC
TRBJ2-1 | - | many | 15 | TRBV2 | CASSEIRTRYNEQFF | TGTGCCAGCAGTGAAATCCGGACGAGGTACAATGAGCAGTTCTTC
TRBJ2-4 | TRBD2 | many | 14 | TRBV5-1 | CASSSGTSPNIQYF | TGCGCCAGCAGCTCCGGGACTAGCCCAAACATTCAGTACTTC
TRBJ2-5 | - | - | 14 | TRBV12-3/TRBV12-4 | CASSPFGVTETQYF | TGTGCCAGCAGTCCCTTCGGGGTCACGGAGACCCAGTACTTC
TRBJ2-7 | - | - | 14 | TRBV5-1 | CASRLGSSSNEQYF | TGCGCCAGCAGACTTGGTAGCAGTTCCAACGAGCAGTACTTC
TRBJ2-2 | - | many | 16 | TRBV12-3/TRBV12-4 | CASSPGGFRGPGELFF | TGTGCCAGCAGTCCCGGTGGTTTTCGGGGCCCCGGGGAGCTGTTTTTT
TRBJ2-2 | TRBD1 | few | 17 | TRBV14 | CASSQYETGFYTGELFF | TGTGCCAGCAGCCAATATGAGACAGGGTTTTACACCGGGGAGCTGTTTTTT
TRBJ2-7 | TRBD1 | many | 16 | TRBV7-9 | CASSPTLTGSSYEQYF | TGTGCCAGCAGCCCTACCCTGACAGGGAGCTCCTACGAGCAGTACTTC
TRBJ2-5 | - | - | 13 | TRBV6-6 | CASMLVWGETQYF | TGTGCCAGCATGTTGGTATGGGGAGAGACCCAGTACTTC
TRBJ2-7 | - | - | 15 | TRBV3-1 | CASSIWGRSSYEQYF | TGTGCCAGCAGCATCTGGGGGAGGAGCTCCTACGAGCAGTACTTC
TRBJ1-6 | TRBD1 | - | 15 | TRBV7-8 | CASRPQTGDNSPLHF | TGTGCCAGCAGACCACAAACAGGGGATAATTCACCCCTCCACTTT
TRBJ2-1 | TRBD2 | - | 17 | TRBV27 | CASKTGERGGLANEQFF | TGTGCCAGCAAAACTGGGGAGCGGGGGGGCCTAGCAAATGAGCAGTTCTTC
TRBJ1-1 | - | - | 11 | TRBV20-1 | CSARDRGEAFF | TGCAGTGCTAGAGACAGGGGAGAAGCTTTCTTT
TRBJ2-1 | - | many | 15 | TRBV29-1 | CSGRTSIGLNNEQFF | TGCAGCGGCCGAACTAGCATCGGACTAAACAATGAGCAGTTCTTC
TRBJ1-1 | - | - | 13 | TRBV20-1 | CSARETGYTEAFF | TGCAGTGCTAGAGAGACAGGTTACACTGAAGCTTTCTTT
TRBJ2-7 | - | many | 13 | TRBV12-3/TRBV12-4 | CASSPDNSYEQYF | TGTGCCAGCAGCCCGGACAACTCCTACGAGCAGTACTTC
TRBJ2-2 | - | few | 13 | TRBV3-1 | CASSQVQAGELFF | TGTGCCAGCAGCCAAGTTCAGGCCGGGGAGCTGTTTTTT
TRBJ1-4 | - | many | 13 | TRBV12-3/TRBV12-4 | CASSLVANEKLFF | TGTGCCAGCAGTTTAGTGGCTAATGAAAAACTGTTTTTT
TRBJ1-2 | TRBD1 | few | 13 | TRBV29-1 | CSVWTGLNYGYTF | TGCAGCGTTTGGACAGGGTTGAACTATGGCTACACCTTC
TRBJ1-5 | - | - | 15 | TRBV16 | CASSQVAESRTPQHF | TGTGCCAGCAGCCAAGTTGCGGAATCAAGAACGCCCCAGCATTTT
TRBJ2-5 | - | - | 15 | TRBV5-1 | CASRRDGPQQETQYF | TGCGCCAGCAGGCGCGACGGTCCGCAGCAAGAGACCCAGTACTTC
TRBJ1-5 | - | many | 12 | TRBV7-9 | CASSRSNQPQHF | TGTGCCAGCAGCCGGAGCAATCAGCCCCAGCATTTT
TRBJ2-1 | - | - | 15 | TRBV6-1 | CASSEVQGSYNEQFF | TGTGCCAGCAGTGAAGTACAGGGCTCCTACAATGAGCAGTTCTTC
TRBJ1-2 | TRBD1 | few | 15 | TRBV5-1 | CASSLGGTGFDGYTF | TGCGCCAGCAGCTTGGGAGGGACAGGTTTTGATGGCTACACCTTC
TRBJ2-3 | - | few | 14 | TRBV5-5 | CASSLTGSADTQYF | TGTGCCAGCAGCTTGACTGGGTCGGCAGATACGCAGTATTTT
TRBJ2-7 | TRBD1 | few | 12 | TRBV12-3/TRBV12-4 | CASSWDRGEMYF | TGTGCCAGCAGTTGGGACAGGGGGGAAATGTACTTC
TRBJ2-5 | - | - | 11 | TRBV5-1 | CASSGPGTQYF | TGCGCCAGCAGCGGCCCAGGTACCCAGTACTTC
TRBJ1-6 | - | few | 15 | TRBV5-1 | CASSLSGDYNSPLHF | TGCGCCAGCAGCTTGTCAGGGGACTATAATTCACCCCTCCACTTT
TRBJ2-5 | - | - | 16 | TRBV25-1 | CASSARTAQSGYDQYF | TGTGCCAGCAGTGCCCGGACAGCCCAAAGCGGGTATGACCAGTACTTC
TRBJ2-2 | - | many | 13 | TRBV3-1 | CASSQVRVGELFF | TGTGCCAGCAGCCAAGTCCGAGTGGGGGAGCTGTTTTTT